This T cell receptor beta chain was recovered during a study of T cell responses to AZD1222 COVID-19 vaccine. To note about this clone: As yet, its antigen is unknown.

Notes on the study in general: Spike-specific TCRs gained breadth and depth after people received two AZD1222 doses.

The CDR3 consists of 18 residues. Between the trimmed V and J ends, which lost 5 bases and 2 bases, there was a span of 22 bases. Germline V CDR1 and CDR2: SGHDN, FVKESK. Data came from immunoSEQ multiplex PCR; TCRdb stores just in-frame clones and leaves some out. The sample lists over 140,000 clones; nearly 95% were seen once. The receptor was isolated from an adult who received the AZD1222 COVID-19 vaccine. The sample in question was peripheral blood, obtained 28 days after the second AZD1222 dose. The chain links TRBV14 to TRBJ2-1; D might be TRBD1 (5 bases). The CDR3 reads CASSSRPAYRGTYNEQFF. The CDR3 coding sequence is TGTGCCAGCAGCTCCCGGCCAGCTTATAGGGGTACCTACAATGAGCAGTTCTTC. Looking up the rest from reference TRBV14 and TRBJ2-1 gives the full variable domain: EAGVTQFPSHSVIEKGQTVTLRCDPISGHDNLYWYRRVMGKEIKFLLHFVKESKQDESGMPNNRFLAERTGGTYSTLKVQPAELEDSGVYFCASSSRPAYRGTYNEQFFGPGTRLTVL.